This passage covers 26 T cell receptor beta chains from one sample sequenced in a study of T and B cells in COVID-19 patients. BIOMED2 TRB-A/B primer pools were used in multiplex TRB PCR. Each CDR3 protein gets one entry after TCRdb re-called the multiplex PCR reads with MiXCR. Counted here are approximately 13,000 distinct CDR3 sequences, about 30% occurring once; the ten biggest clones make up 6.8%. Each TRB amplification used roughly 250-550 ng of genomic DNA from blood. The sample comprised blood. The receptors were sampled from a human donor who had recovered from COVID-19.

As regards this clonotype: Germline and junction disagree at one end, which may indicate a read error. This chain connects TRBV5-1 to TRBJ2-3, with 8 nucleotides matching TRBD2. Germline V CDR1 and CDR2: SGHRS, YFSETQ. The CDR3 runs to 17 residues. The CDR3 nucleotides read TGCGCCAGCAGCTTGGCTGGCGGGAGGACGGGAACAGATACGCTGTATTTT. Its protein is CASSLAGGRTGTDTLYF.

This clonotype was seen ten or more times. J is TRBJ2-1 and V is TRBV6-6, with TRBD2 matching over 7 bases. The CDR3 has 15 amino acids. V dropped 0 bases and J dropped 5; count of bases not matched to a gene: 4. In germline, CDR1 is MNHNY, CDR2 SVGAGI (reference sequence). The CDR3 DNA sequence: TGTGCCAGCAGTTACTCTACTAGCGACCACAATGAGCAGTTCTTC. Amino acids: CASSYSTSDHNEQFF.

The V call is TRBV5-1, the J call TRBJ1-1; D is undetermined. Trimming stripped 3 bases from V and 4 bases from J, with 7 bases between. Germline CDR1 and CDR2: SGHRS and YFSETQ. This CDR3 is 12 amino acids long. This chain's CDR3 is CASSYAGTEAFF. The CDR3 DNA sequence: TGCGCCAGCAGCTACGCCGGCACTGAAGCTTTCTTT.

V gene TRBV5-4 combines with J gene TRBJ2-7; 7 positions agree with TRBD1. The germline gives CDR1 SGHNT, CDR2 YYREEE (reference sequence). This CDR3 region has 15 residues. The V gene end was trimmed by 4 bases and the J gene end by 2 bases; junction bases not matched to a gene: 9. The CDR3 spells CASSPRDRPPYEQYF. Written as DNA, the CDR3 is TGTGCCAGCAGCCCCCGGGACAGACCACCCTACGAGCAGTACTTC.

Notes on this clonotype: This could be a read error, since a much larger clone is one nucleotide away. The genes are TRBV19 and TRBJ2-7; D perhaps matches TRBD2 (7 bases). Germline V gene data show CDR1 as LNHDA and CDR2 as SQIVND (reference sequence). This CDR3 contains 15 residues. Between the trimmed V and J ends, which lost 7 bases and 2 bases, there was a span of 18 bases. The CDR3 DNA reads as TGTGCCAGTACTGGGGGGGCAACTACGACCTACGAGCAGTACTTC. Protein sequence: CASTGGATTTYEQYF.

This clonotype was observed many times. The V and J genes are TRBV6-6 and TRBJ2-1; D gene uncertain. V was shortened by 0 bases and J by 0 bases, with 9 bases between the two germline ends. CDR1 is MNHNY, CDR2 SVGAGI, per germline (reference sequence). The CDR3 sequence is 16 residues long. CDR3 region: CASSYSDQRSYNEQFF. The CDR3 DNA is TGTGCCAGCAGTTACTCGGACCAGCGCTCCTACAATGAGCAGTTCTTC.

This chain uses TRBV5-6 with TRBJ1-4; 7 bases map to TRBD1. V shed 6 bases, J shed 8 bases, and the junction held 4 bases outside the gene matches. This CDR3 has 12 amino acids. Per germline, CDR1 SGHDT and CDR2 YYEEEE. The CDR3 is CASTRGGEKLFF. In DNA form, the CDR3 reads TGTGCCAGCACCAGGGGGGGAGAAAAACTGTTTTTT.

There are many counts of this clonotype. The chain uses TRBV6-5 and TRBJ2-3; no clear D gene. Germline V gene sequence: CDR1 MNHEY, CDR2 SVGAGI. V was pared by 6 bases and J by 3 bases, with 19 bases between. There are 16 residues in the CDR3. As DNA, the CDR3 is TGTGCCAGCAGACCCACACCGCTCCAATTGACAGATACGCAGTATTTT. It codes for CASRPTPLQLTDTQYF.

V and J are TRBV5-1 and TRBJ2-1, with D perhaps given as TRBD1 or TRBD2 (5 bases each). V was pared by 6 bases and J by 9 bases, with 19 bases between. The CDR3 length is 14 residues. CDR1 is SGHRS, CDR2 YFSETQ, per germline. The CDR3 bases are TGCGCCAGCACCTCTGGGGCTACTGGGAGTGAGCAGTTCTTC. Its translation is CASTSGATGSEQFF.

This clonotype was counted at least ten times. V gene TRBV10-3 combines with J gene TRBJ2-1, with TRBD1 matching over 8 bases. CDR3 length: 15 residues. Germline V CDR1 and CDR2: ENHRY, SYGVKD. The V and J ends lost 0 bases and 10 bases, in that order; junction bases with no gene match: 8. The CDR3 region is CAISESGGQVNEQFF. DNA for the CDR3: TGTGCCATCAGTGAGTCGGGGGGACAGGTAAACGAGCAGTTCTTC.

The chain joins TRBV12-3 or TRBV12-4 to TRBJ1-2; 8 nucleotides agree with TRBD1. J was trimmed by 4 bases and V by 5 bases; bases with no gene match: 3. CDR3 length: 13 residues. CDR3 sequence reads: CASSHGQGYGYTF. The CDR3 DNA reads TGTGCCAGCAGTCACGGACAGGGCTATGGCTACACCTTC.

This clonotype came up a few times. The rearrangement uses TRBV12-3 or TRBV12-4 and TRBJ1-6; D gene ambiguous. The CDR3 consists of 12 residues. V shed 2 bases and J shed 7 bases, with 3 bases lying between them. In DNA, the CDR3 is TGTGCCAGCAGTTTACCGAATTCACCCCTCCACTTT. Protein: CASSLPNSPLHF.

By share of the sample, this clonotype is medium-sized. In DNA, the CDR3 is TGTGCCAGTAGTATTGGGGGGTATTCTGAAAAACTGTTTTTT. As protein: CASSIGGYSEKLFF. This chain uses TRBV19 with TRBJ1-4, with D possibly matching TRBD1 (5 bases). Germline CDR1 is LNHDA and CDR2 is SQIVND (reference sequence). The CDR3 runs to 14 residues. The V end was cut by 3 bases, the J end by 7 bases, with 12 bases between. Drawing the rest from reference TRBV19 and TRBJ1-4, the complete variable domain is DGGITQSPKYLFRKEGQNVTLSCEQNLNHDAMYWYRQDPGQGLRLIYYSQIVNDFQKGDIAEGYSVSREKKESFPLTVTSAQKNPTAFYLCASSIGGYSEKLFFGSGTQLSVL.

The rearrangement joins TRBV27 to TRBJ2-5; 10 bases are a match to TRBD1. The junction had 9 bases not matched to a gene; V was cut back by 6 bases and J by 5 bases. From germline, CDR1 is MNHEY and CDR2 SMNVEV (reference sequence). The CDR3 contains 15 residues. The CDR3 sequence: CASRSAGTGVETQYF. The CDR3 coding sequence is TGTGCCAGCAGGAGTGCCGGGACAGGGGTTGAGACCCAGTACTTC.

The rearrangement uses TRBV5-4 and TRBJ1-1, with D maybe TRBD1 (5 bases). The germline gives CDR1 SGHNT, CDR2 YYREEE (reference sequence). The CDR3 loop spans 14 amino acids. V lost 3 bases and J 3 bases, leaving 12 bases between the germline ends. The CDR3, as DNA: TGTGCCAGCAGCTCCATTCAGGGAGACACTGAAGCTTTCTTT. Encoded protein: CASSSIQGDTEAFF.

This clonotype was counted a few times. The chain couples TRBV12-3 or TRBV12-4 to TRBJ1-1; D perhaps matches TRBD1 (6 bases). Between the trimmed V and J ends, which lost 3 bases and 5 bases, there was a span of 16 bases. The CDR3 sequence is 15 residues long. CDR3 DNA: TGTGCCAGCAGTTTGAACAGGGTGGGGGGAACTGAAGCTTTCTTT. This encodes CASSLNRVGGTEAFF.

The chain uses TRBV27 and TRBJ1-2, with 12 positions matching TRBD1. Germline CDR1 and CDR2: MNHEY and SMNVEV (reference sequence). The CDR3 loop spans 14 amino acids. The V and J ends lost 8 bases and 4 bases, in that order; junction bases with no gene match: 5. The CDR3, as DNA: TGTGCCAGCTCCGGGACAGGGGGCCCCTATGGCTACACCTTC. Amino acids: CASSGTGGPYGYTF.

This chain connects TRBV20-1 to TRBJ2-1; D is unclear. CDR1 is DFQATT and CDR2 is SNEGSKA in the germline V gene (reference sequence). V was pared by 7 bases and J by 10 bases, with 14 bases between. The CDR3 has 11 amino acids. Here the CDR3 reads CSGYPGGEQFF. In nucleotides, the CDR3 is TGCAGTGGCTATCCCGGTGGGGAGCAGTTCTTC.

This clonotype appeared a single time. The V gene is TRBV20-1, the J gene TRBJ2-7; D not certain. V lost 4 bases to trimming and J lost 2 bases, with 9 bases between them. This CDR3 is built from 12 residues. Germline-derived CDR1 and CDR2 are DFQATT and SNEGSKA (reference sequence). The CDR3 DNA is TGCAGTGCTAAGTACGGCGCCTACGAGCAGTACTTC. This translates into CSAKYGAYEQYF.

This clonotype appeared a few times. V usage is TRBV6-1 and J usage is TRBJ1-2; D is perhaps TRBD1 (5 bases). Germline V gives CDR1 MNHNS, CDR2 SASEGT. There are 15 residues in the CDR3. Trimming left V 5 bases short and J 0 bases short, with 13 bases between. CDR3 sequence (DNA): TGTGCCAGCAGTTTCCGACAGACTCCTAACTATGGCTACACCTTC. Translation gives CASSFRQTPNYGYTF.

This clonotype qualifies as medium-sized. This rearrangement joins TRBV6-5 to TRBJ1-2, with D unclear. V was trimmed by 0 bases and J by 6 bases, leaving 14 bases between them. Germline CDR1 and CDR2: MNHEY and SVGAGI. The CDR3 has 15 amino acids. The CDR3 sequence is CASSYSPETKDGYTF. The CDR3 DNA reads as TGTGCCAGCAGTTACTCACCGGAGACTAAGGATGGCTACACCTTC.

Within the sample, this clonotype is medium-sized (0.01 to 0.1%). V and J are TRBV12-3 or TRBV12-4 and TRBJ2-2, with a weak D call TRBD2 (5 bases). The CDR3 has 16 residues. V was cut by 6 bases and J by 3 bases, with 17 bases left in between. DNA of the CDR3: TGTGCCAGCAGCCCCCGCTGGAGGTCGGACACCGGGGAGCTGTTTTTT. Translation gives CASSPRWRSDTGELFF.

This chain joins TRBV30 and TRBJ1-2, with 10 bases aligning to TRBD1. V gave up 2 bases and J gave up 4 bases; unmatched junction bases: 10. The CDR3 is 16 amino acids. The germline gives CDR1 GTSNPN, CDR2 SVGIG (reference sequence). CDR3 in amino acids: CAWSRAGTGVFYGYTF. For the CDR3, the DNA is TGTGCCTGGAGTAGAGCCGGGACAGGGGTCTTCTATGGCTACACCTTC. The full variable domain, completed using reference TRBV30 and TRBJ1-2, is SQTIHQWPATLVQPVGSPLSLECTVEGTSNPNLYWYRQAAGRGLQLLFYSVGIGQISSEVPQNLSASRPQDRQFILSSKKLLLSDSGFYLCAWSRAGTGVFYGYTFGSGTRLTVV.

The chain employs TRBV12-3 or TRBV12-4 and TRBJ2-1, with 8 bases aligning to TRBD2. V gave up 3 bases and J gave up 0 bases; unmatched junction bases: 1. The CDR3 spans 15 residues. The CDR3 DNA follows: TGTGCCAGCAGTTTGGGACTAGGCTCCTACAATGAGCAGTTCTTC. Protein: CASSLGLGSYNEQFF.

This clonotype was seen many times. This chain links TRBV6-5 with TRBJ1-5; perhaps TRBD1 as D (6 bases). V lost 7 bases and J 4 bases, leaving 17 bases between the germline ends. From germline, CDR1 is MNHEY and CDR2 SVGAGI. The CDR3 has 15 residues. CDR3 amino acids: CASKVQGSGNQPQHF. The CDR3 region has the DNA TGTGCCAGCAAGGTACAGGGTTCGGGTAATCAGCCCCAGCATTTT.

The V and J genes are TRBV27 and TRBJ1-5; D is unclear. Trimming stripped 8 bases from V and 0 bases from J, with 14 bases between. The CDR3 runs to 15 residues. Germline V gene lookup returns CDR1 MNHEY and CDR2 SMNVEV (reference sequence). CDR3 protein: CASRLGNYSNQPQHF. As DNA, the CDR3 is TGTGCCAGCCGCCTAGGGAATTATAGCAATCAGCCCCAGCATTTT.